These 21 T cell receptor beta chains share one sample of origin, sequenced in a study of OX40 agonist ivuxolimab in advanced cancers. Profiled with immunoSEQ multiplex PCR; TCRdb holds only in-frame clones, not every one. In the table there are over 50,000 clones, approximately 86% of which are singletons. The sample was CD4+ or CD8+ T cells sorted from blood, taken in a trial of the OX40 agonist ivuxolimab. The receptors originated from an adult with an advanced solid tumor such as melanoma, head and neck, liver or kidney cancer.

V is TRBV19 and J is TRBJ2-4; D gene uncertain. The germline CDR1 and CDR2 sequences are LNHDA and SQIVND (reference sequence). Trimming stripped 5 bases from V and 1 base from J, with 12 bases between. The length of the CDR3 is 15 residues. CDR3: CASSLAPGAKNIQYF. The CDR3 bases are TGTGCCAGTAGTTTAGCCCCCGGGGCCAAAAACATTCAGTACTTC.

The CDR3 here is CASSLLEFGGNEQFF. The DNA for the CDR3 is TGTGCCAGCAGCTTGTTGGAGTTTGGCGGAAATGAGCAGTTCTTC. The chain links TRBV5-5 to TRBJ2-1, with D unresolved. There are 15 residues in the CDR3. Trimming left V 1 base short and J 7 bases short, with 15 bases between. Germline loops: CDR1 SGHKS, CDR2 YYEKEE (reference sequence).

The CDR3 region is CASRRMGTSADTQYF. Written as DNA, the CDR3 is TGTGCCAGTAGGCGCATGGGGACTAGTGCAGATACGCAGTATTTT. J is TRBJ2-3 and V is TRBV19, with 8 bases matching TRBD2. CDR1 and CDR2 from the germline V gene are LNHDA and SQIVND (reference sequence). The CDR3 loop spans 15 amino acids. V dropped 6 bases and J dropped 4; count of bases not matched to a gene: 9.

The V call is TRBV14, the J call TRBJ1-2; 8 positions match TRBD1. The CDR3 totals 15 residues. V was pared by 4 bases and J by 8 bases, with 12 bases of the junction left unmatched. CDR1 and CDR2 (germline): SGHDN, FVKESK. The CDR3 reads CASSLAPQTGEGYTF. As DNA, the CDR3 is TGTGCCAGCAGCCTAGCCCCCCAGACAGGGGAAGGCTACACCTTC.

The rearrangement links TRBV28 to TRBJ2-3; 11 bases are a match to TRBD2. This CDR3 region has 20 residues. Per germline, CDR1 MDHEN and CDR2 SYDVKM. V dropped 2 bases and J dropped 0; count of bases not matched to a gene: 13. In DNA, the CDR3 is TGTGCCAGCAGTTTAGGGTTAGCGGGAGGGCTCAACCCAAGCACAGATACGCAGTATTTT. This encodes CASSLGLAGGLNPSTDTQYF. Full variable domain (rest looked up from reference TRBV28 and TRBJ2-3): DVKVTQSSRYLVKRTGEKVFLECVQDMDHENMFWYRQDPGLGLRLIYFSYDVKMKEKGDIPEGYSVSREKKERFSLILESASTNQTSMYLCASSLGLAGGLNPSTDTQYFGPGTRLTVL.

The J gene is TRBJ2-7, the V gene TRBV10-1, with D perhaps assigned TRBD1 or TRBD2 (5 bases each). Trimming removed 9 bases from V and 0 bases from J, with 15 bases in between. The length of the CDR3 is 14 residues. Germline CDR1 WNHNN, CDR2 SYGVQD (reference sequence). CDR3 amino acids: CARPDSGSSYEQYF. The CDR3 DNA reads TGCGCCAGACCTGACTCAGGGAGCTCCTACGAGCAGTACTTC.

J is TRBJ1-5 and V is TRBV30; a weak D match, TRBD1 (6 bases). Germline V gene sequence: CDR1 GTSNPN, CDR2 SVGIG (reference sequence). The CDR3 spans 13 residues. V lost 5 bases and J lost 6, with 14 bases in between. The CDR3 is CAWGPTGGQPQHF. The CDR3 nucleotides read TGTGCCTGGGGCCCGACAGGTGGTCAGCCCCAGCATTTT.

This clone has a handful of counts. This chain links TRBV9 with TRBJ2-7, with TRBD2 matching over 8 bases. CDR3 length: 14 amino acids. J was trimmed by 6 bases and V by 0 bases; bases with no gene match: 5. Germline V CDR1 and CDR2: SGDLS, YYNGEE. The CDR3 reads CASSVEREFGEQYF. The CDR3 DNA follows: TGTGCCAGCAGCGTAGAGCGGGAGTTCGGCGAGCAGTACTTC. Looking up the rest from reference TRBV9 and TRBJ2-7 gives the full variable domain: DSGVTQTPKHLITATGQRVTLRCSPRSGDLSVYWYQQSLDQGLQFLIQYYNGEERAKGNILERFSAQQFPDLHSELNLSSLELGDSALYFCASSVEREFGEQYFGPGTRLTVT.

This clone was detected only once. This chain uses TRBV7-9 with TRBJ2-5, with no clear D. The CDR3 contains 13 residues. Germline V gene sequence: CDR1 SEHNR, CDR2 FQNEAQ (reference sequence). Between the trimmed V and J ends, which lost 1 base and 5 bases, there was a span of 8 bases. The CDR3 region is CASSLGLRETQYF. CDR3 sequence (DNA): TGTGCCAGCAGCTTAGGCTTGCGGGAGACCCAGTACTTC.

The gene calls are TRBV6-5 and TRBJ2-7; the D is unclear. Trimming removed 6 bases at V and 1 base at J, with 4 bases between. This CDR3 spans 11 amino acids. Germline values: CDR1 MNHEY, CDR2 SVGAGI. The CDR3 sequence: CASRTSYEQYF. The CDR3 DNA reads TGTGCCAGCAGAACTTCCTACGAGCAGTACTTC.

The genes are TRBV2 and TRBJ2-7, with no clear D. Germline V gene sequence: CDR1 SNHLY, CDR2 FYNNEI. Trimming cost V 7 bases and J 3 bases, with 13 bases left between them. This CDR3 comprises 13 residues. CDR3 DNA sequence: TGTGCCAGCACGCTCACACCATACTACGAGCAGTACTTC. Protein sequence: CASTLTPYYEQYF.

In DNA, the CDR3 is TGCGCCAGCAGCTCTGGACAGGACACCTATAATTCACCCCTCCACTTT. It is translated as CASSSGQDTYNSPLHF. J is TRBJ1-6 and V is TRBV5-1, with TRBD1 matching over 7 bases. CDR3 size: 16 residues. V shed 3 bases and J 2 bases; nucleotides not matched to a gene: 5. The germline CDR1 and CDR2 sequences are SGHRS and YFSETQ.

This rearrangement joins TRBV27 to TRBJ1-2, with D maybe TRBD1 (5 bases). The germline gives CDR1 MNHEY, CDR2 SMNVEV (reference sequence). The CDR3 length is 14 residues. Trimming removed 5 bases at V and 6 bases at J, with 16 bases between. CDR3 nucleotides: TGTGCCAGCAGTGAAAGGGGTTTGTGGAATGGCTACACCTTC. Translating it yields CASSERGLWNGYTF.

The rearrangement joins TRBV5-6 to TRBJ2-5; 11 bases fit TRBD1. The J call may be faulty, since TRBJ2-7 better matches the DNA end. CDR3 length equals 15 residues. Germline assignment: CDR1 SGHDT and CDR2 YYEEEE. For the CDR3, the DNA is TGTGCCAGCAGCACAGGACAGGGGGCCTCCTACGAGCAGTACTTC. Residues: CASSTGQGASYEQYF.

Here the CDR3 reads CASSLSTNEKLFF. The CDR3 DNA follows: TGTGCCAGCAGCTTATCAACTAATGAAAAACTGTTTTTT. The V gene is TRBV7-2, the J gene TRBJ1-4, with D hard to call. Germline-derived CDR1 and CDR2 are SGHTA and FQGNSA. The CDR3 spans 13 residues. V lost 2 bases and J lost 0, with 1 base in between.

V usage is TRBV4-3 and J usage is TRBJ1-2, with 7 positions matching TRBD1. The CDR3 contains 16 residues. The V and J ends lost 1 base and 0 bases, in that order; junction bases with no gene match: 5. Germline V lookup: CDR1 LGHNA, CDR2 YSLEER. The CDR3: CASSQGGQTTNYGYTF. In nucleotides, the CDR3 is TGCGCCAGCAGCCAAGGGGGACAGACCACTAACTATGGCTACACCTTC.

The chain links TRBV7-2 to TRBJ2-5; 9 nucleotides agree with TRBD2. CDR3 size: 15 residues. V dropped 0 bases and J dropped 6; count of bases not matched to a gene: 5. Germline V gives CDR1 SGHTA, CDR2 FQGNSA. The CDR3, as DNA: TGTGCCAGCAGCTTAGCAGCGGGGGGCGGACAGACCCAGTACTTC. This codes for CASSLAAGGGQTQYF.

CDR3 in DNA: TGTGCCAGTACCCCCAGGGCAGGGTATTATCAGCCCCAGCATTTT. Protein product: CASTPRAGYYQPQHF. The chain couples TRBV19 to TRBJ1-5; TRBD1 might be the D (5 bases). V lost 7 bases to trimming and J lost 5 bases, with 18 bases between them. This CDR3 comprises 15 residues. Germline loops: CDR1 LNHDA, CDR2 SQIVND (reference sequence).

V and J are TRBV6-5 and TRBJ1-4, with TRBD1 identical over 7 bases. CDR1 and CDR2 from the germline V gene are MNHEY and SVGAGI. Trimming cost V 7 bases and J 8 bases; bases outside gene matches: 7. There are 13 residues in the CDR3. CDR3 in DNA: TGTGCCAGCAATTCACAGGGGTTCGAAAAACTGTTTTTT. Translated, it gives CASNSQGFEKLFF.

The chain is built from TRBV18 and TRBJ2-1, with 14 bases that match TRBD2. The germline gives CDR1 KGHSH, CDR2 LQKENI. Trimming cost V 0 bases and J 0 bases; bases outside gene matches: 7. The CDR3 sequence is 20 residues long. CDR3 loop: CASSPPGLAGVPLSYNEQFF. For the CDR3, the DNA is TGTGCCAGCTCACCACCGGGACTAGCGGGAGTACCTCTCTCCTACAATGAGCAGTTCTTC.

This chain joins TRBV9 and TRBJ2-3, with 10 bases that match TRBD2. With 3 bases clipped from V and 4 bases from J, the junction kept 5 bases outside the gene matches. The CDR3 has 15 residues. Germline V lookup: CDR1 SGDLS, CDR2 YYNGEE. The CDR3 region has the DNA TGTGCCAGCAGCGCAGCGGGGGGGCCCCCAGATACGCAGTATTTT. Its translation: CASSAAGGPPDTQYF.